Reported below is one T cell receptor beta chain. This sample is drawn from a study of blood T cell repertoires in COVID-19. The CDR3 covers 16 residues. V lost 4 bases and J 4 bases, leaving 17 bases between the germline ends. CDR1 is SNHLY, CDR2 FYNNEI, per germline. Profiled with immunoSEQ multiplex PCR; TCRdb holds only in-frame clones, not every one. Of about 58,000 clones listed, about 89% were seen once; the top ten hold 14%. Sequences were obtained from peripheral blood. The TCR sequence derives from a woman aged 60-75 years with active COVID-19. V gene TRBV2 combines with J gene TRBJ1-5; weak D call: TRBD1 (5 bases). CDR3 loop: CASSVLIDSLNQPQHF. The CDR3 nucleotides read TGTGCCAGCAGTGTCCTAATAGACAGCCTAAATCAGCCCCAGCATTTT.